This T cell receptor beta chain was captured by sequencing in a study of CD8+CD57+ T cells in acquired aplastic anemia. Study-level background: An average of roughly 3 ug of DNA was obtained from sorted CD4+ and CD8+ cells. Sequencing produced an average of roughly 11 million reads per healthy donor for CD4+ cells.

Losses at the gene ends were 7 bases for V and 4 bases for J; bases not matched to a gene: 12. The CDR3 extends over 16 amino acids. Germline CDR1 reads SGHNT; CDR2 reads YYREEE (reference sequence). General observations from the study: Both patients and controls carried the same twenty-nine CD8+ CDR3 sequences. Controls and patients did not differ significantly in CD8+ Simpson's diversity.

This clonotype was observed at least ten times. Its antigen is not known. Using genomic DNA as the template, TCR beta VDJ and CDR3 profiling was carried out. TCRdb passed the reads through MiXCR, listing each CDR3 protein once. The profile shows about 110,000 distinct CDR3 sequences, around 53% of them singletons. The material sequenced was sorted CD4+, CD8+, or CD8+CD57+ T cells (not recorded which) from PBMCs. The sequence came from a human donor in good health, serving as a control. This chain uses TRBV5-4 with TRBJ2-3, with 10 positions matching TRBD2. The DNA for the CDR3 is TGTGCCAGCGGCCGAAGCGGGGGGGCTGGAGCAGATACGCAGTATTTT. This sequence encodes CASGRSGGAGADTQYF.